The rows below give T cell receptor beta chains drawn from one sample of a study of CD8+ T cells in alopecia areata. Assay: immunoSEQ multiplex PCR; the TCRdb copy retains only in-frame clones and omits some. The table has over 110,000 clones, 51% seen once. Sequenced here: CD4+ T cells sorted from blood, sampled at week 0. These receptors were obtained from a human donor with alopecia areata. Both conserved end residues are part of each CDR3. Fields, in order: clone size, J gene, V gene, CDR3 length, D gene, CDR3 DNA, CDR3 protein. D genes are given only for firm matches. Rows may omit the clone size; those that give it use once, few, many or a size class.

.	TRBJ2-4	TRBV27	15	.	TGTGCCAGCACCCCTCGTTATGAGGCCAAAAACATTCAGTACTTC	CASTPRYEAKNIQYF
.	TRBJ2-3	TRBV7-8	14	.	TGTGCCAGCAGCTTATTATCCAGTACAGATACGCAGTATTTT	CASSLLSSTDTQYF
.	TRBJ1-1	TRBV29-1	13	.	TGCAGCGCCGGTTTAGGGCAGGGTCTCGAAGCTTTCTTT	CSAGLGQGLEAFF
few	TRBJ1-3	TRBV6-6	14	.	TGTGCCAGCAGTTACGGACAGTCTGGAAACACCATATATTTT	CASSYGQSGNTIYF
few	TRBJ2-4	TRBV4-3	13	.	TGCGCCAGCAGCCAAGATATGGCCACGGTTCAGTACTTC	CASSQDMATVQYF
.	TRBJ1-1	TRBV19	14	TRBD1	TGTGCCAGTGCCCAGGGACAGCGAAACACTGAAGCTTTCTTT	CASAQGQRNTEAFF
.	TRBJ1-5	TRBV18	17	.	TGTGCCAGCTCACCTGCACGCAGATTCGATAGCAATCAGCCCCAGCATTTT	CASSPARRFDSNQPQHF
few	TRBJ2-5	TRBV7-9	16	.	TGTGCCAGCAGCTTAGGGGTGGGGGACAACCAAGAGACCCAGTACTTC	CASSLGVGDNQETQYF
.	TRBJ2-1	TRBV5-1	17	.	TGCGCCAGCAGTGGTTACTGGCGGAGCCTCTCCTACAATGAGCAGTTCTTC	CASSGYWRSLSYNEQFF
.	TRBJ2-1	TRBV6-5	14	.	TGTGCCAGCAGTTACGGGGGAGGATGGAATGAGCAGTTCTTC	CASSYGGGWNEQFF
.	TRBJ2-3	TRBV7-3	17	.	TGTGCCAGCAGCTTAATTTCGCGGACTGGGAGGCCAGATACGCAGTATTTT	CASSLISRTGRPDTQYF
.	TRBJ2-1	TRBV5-1	18	.	TGCGCCAGCAGTTTGGCACGGTACGGGACTGGCCTTTACAATGAGCAGTTCTTC	CASSLARYGTGLYNEQFF
few	TRBJ2-3	TRBV9	17	.	TGTGCCAGCAGCGAGGGCCCCGGGACTGCCCCCACAGATACGCAGTATTTT	CASSEGPGTAPTDTQYF
.	TRBJ2-1	TRBV27	17	.	TGTGCCAGCAGTTTACGGCTTCTACTCCAAGGGAACAATGAGCAGTTCTTC	CASSLRLLLQGNNEQFF
.	TRBJ2-7	TRBV23-1	11	TRBD2	TGCGCCGCGGGCGGGGGACACGAGCAGTACTTC	CAAGGGHEQYF
.	TRBJ1-2	TRBV19	14	TRBD1	TGTGCCAGTACTGGCCGGGACAGGGGGCCTGGCTACACCTTC	CASTGRDRGPGYTF
few	TRBJ2-7	TRBV29-1	10	.	TGCAGCGTTAGGGACCACGAGCAGTACTTC	CSVRDHEQYF
.	TRBJ1-4	TRBV11-2	11	.	TGTGCCAGCATTGGGAGGGGGAAACTGTTTTTT	CASIGRGKLFF
once	TRBJ2-1	TRBV30	14	.	TGTGCCTGGAGTGTGGAGACTTTCTACAATGAGCAGTTCTTC	CAWSVETFYNEQFF
.	TRBJ1-1	TRBV18	13	.	TGTGCCAGCTCCAGGGGCTTGAACACTGAAGCTTTCTTT	CASSRGLNTEAFF
few	TRBJ1-4	TRBV30	14	.	TGTGCCCAAGGGGTCCAGACAACTAATGAAAAACTGTTTTTT	CAQGVQTTNEKLFF
.	TRBJ2-4	TRBV7-2	13	.	TGTGCCAGCAGCTTAGGGGCCCCAAACATTCAGTACTTC	CASSLGAPNIQYF
few	TRBJ1-2	TRBV2	14	TRBD1	TGTGCCAGCAACCCTGACAGGGGAAGGAATGGCTACACCTTC	CASNPDRGRNGYTF
.	TRBJ2-7	TRBV15	14	TRBD2	TGTGCCACCAGCACCCTAGCGGGAGAGTACGAGCAGTACTTC	CATSTLAGEYEQYF
.	TRBJ2-2	TRBV29-1	14	.	TGCAGCGTTGATTTCCCTACGAACACCGGGGAGCTGTTTTTT	CSVDFPTNTGELFF
.	TRBJ2-1	TRBV30	11	.	TGTGCCTGGACTAGCGACAATGAGCAGTTCTTC	CAWTSDNEQFF
.	TRBJ2-3	TRBV2	13	TRBD1	TGTGCCAGCCAAGGGACAGGTCGGAATACGCAGTATTTT	CASQGTGRNTQYF
.	TRBJ2-2	TRBV5-1	16	.	TGCGCCAGCAGCTCACGGTCGGGGACGAACACCGGGGAGCTGTTTTTT	CASSSRSGTNTGELFF
.	TRBJ2-7	TRBV2	11	.	TGTGCCAGCGGGGCAGCGATCGAGCAGTACTTC	CASGAAIEQYF
.	TRBJ1-3	TRBV5-1	14	.	TGCGCCAGCAGCTTGTCCAGCTCTGGAAACACCATATATTTT	CASSLSSSGNTIYF
few	TRBJ1-4	TRBV9	18	TRBD1	TGTGCCAGCAGCGTAGCGGCGGGACAGGGGGCAACTAATGAAAAACTGTTTTTT	CASSVAAGQGATNEKLFF
few	TRBJ2-2	TRBV29-1	13	.	TGCAGCGTTGGGGCTAGCCAAGTCGGGGAGCTGTTTTTT	CSVGASQVGELFF
.	TRBJ2-4	TRBV2	13	TRBD1	TGTGCCAGGGGGACAGAAGCCAAAAACATTCAGTACTTC	CARGTEAKNIQYF
.	TRBJ2-7	TRBV30	13	.	TGTGCCTGGAGTGTCGGGACTCCATACGAGCAGTACTTC	CAWSVGTPYEQYF
.	TRBJ2-1	TRBV7-2	16	TRBD2	TGTGCCAGCAGCTTAACTTGGACTAGCCCTGGGGATGAGCAGTTCTTC	CASSLTWTSPGDEQFF
.	TRBJ2-7	TRBV5-1	12	.	TGCGCCAGCAGCCAAAATGACGACGAGCAGTACTTC	CASSQNDDEQYF
.	TRBJ2-7	TRBV30	12	.	TGTGCCTGGAGTGTAACTAGTATCGAGCAGTACTTC	CAWSVTSIEQYF
.	TRBJ2-1	TRBV29-1	12	.	TGCAGCGCCAACGGGGAGCTCAATGAGCAGTTCTTC	CSANGELNEQFF
.	TRBJ2-5	TRBV29-1	13	.	TGCAGCGTTGAATCTCCCAGAGAAGAGACCCAGTACTTC	CSVESPREETQYF
.	TRBJ2-7	TRBV11-2	14	TRBD1	TGTGCCAGCAGCTTTGGACAGGGTATCCACGAGCAGTACTTC	CASSFGQGIHEQYF
.	TRBJ1-1	TRBV29-1	13	TRBD1	TGCAGCGTTGGGCAGGAGCAGGGGGGTGAAGCTTTCTTT	CSVGQEQGGEAFF
.	TRBJ2-6	TRBV30	15	.	TGTGCCTGGAGGGATCGCATGAATGGGGCCAACGTCCTGACTTTC	CAWRDRMNGANVLTF
.	TRBJ1-5	TRBV6-4	12	.	TGTGCCAGCAGTGACTGGAGTCAGCCCCAGCATTTT	CASSDWSQPQHF
.	TRBJ1-5	TRBV30	13	.	TGTGCCTGGAGTGGAGGTGTCAATCAGCTCCAGCATTTT	CAWSGGVNQLQHF
.	TRBJ1-2	TRBV30	13	.	TGTGCCTGGAGTGTGAACAGGGAGGCCCTCTACACCTTC	CAWSVNREALYTF
.	TRBJ2-5	TRBV7-9	14	.	TGTGCCAGCAGCAACCCGACGGGAACGGAGACCCAGTACTTC	CASSNPTGTETQYF
.	TRBJ1-5	TRBV19	16	TRBD1	TGTGCCAGTAGTATAGAAGCCAGGGGGAGGAGACAGCCCCAGCATTTT	CASSIEARGRRQPQHF
.	TRBJ2-1	TRBV6-5	14	TRBD2	TGTGCCAGCAGTTACCGAATTAGCGGGAGGCCTCAGTTCTTC	CASSYRISGRPQFF
few	TRBJ1-1	TRBV29-1	11	.	TGCAGCGTTGAGTCGAACACTGAAGCTTTCTTT	CSVESNTEAFF
once	TRBJ2-1	TRBV7-9	14	.	TGTGCCAGCAGCACGGTCCTTTTAGGGAATGAGCAGTTCTTC	CASSTVLLGNEQFF